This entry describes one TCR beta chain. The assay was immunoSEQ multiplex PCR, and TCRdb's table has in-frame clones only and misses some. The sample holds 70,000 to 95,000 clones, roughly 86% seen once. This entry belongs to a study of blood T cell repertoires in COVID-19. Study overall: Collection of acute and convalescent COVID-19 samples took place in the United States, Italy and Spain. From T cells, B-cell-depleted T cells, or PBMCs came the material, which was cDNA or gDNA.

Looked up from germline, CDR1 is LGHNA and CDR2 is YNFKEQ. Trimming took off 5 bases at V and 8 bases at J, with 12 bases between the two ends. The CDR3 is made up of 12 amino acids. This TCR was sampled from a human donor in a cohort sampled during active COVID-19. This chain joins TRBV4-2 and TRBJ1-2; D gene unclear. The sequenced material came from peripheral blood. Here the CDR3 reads CASSTNTIGYTF. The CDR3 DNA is TGTGCCAGCAGCACAAACACTATCGGCTACACCTTC.